This TCR beta chain comes out of a study of T cells in Graves' hyperthyroidism and ophthalmopathy. Trimming removed 10 bases from V and 7 bases from J, with 10 bases in between. The CDR3 totals 11 residues. Germline V lookup: CDR1 LNHDA, CDR2 SQIVND (reference sequence). In its sample, this clonotype was seen many times. RNA transcripts gave rise to amplified TCR beta CDR3 regions. First-round RT-PCR with HTBI primers amplified the TCR CDR3 region. A single record per CDR3 protein comes from TCRdb applying MiXCR to the multiplex PCR reads. Counted here are roughly 570,000 distinct CDR3 sequences, roughly 46% occurring once; the ten biggest clones make up around 19%.

The chain links TRBV19 to TRBJ1-4; D remains ambiguous. The specimen was peripheral blood or thyroid tissue (not recorded which). The origin of this receptor is an adult woman with Graves' disease, either hyperthyroidism or ophthalmopathy (not recorded which). This CDR3 reads CATASPEKLFF. CDR3 sequence (DNA): TGTGCCACCGCGTCCCCTGAAAAACTGTTTTTT.